These 22 T cell receptor beta chains share one sample of origin, sequenced in a study of shared clonotypes between healthy human individuals (dated by TCRdb to about 2020). The library relied on the immunoSEQ multiplex PCR assay. Not all clones reach the TCRdb copy of this immuneACCESS table, which keeps in-frame sequences only. Checked studies attribute under half of the gap to unresolved V genes and leave the rest unexplained. The sample includes over 1.4 million clones, with more than 95% observed a single time. The ten largest make up over 1% of the sample. The sample comprised naive CD4+ T cells sorted from blood. This specimen's cell subset or site label, per the study, means: CD45RA+ positively selected. The source of these receptors is a man aged 30 to 45 in good health.

The V call is TRBV4-3, the J call TRBJ2-7; 7 bases agree with TRBD2. The CDR3 sequence is 15 residues long. Germline loops: CDR1 LGHNA, CDR2 YSLEER. V dropped 3 bases and J dropped 3; count of bases not matched to a gene: 8. CDR3 sequence reads: CASSQRDYGDYEQYF. The CDR3 bases are TGCGCCAGCAGCCAGAGGGACTACGGAGACTACGAGCAGTACTTC.

The J gene is TRBJ1-1, the V gene TRBV7-3, with D uncertain. V shed 2 bases and J shed 3 bases, with 7 bases lying between them. This CDR3 has 13 residues. Germline loops: CDR1 SGHTA, CDR2 FQGTGA. Here the CDR3 DNA reads TGTGCCAGCAGCTTATCATTGGACACTGAAGCTTTCTTT. Translation: CASSLSLDTEAFF.

The sample holds one count of this clone. The CDR3 bases are TGTGCCAGTTCGACTAGCGCGGACACAGATACGCAGTATTTT. It encodes CASSTSADTDTQYF. V is TRBV27 and J is TRBJ2-3, with 8 nucleotides matching TRBD2. This CDR3 spans 14 amino acids. CDR1 and CDR2 from the germline V gene are MNHEY and SMNVEV (reference sequence). V lost 9 bases, J lost 2 bases, and 7 bases stayed unmatched.

This rearrangement joins TRBV5-5 to TRBJ2-7; a possible D gene is TRBD1 (6 bases). Per the germline V gene, CDR1 is SGHKS and CDR2 is YYEKEE (reference sequence). Trimming stripped 0 bases from V and 6 bases from J, with 13 bases between. This CDR3 contains 14 residues. CDR3 residues: CASSLEGQYGEQYF. The CDR3 DNA reads as TGTGCCAGCAGCTTGGAAGGACAGTACGGCGAGCAGTACTTC.

This rearrangement joins TRBV4-3 to TRBJ2-5; 7 bases align to TRBD2. CDR3 length: 16 amino acids. J gave up 2 bases and V 0 bases, and 6 bases lay outside the gene matches. The germline V gene has CDR1 LGHNA and CDR2 YSLEER. CDR3 region: CASSQELRGLQETQYF. The CDR3 DNA sequence: TGCGCCAGCAGCCAAGAACTTAGGGGACTACAAGAGACCCAGTACTTC.

The CDR3 loop is CASSLDRAQEKLFF. DNA for the CDR3: TGTGCCAGCAGCTTAGACAGGGCGCAGGAAAAACTGTTTTTT. V usage is TRBV7-9 and J usage is TRBJ1-4; the D gene is possibly TRBD1 (6 bases). The V end was cut by 1 base, the J end by 8 bases, with 11 bases between. CDR1 and CDR2 from the germline V gene are SEHNR and FQNEAQ (reference sequence). The CDR3 is made up of 14 amino acids.

This chain joins TRBV30 and TRBJ1-4; a weak D match, TRBD1 (6 bases). The CDR3 is made up of 14 amino acids. V gave up 0 bases and J gave up 5 bases, with 10 bases separating them. The germline V gene encodes CDR1 GTSNPN and CDR2 SVGIG (reference sequence). The chain's CDR3 is CAWSVGGLNEKLFF. CDR3 DNA: TGTGCCTGGAGTGTCGGGGGGCTGAATGAAAAACTGTTTTTT. The full variable domain, rest sourced from reference TRBV30 and TRBJ1-4, is SQTIHQWPATLVQPVGSPLSLECTVEGTSNPNLYWYRQAAGRGLQLLFYSVGIGQISSEVPQNLSASRPQDRQFILSSKKLLLSDSGFYLCAWSVGGLNEKLFFGSGTQLSVL.

This clone has only one observation. This chain uses TRBV10-1 with TRBJ2-6; perhaps TRBD1 as D (7 bases). V was shortened by 8 bases and J by 0 bases, with 14 bases between the two germline ends. In germline, CDR1 is WNHNN, CDR2 SYGVQD (reference sequence). This CDR3 is built from 16 residues. CDR3 loop: CASQDRRGSGANVLTF. In DNA form, the CDR3 reads TGCGCCAGCCAGGACAGGAGGGGCTCTGGGGCCAACGTCCTGACTTTC.

The J gene is TRBJ1-4, the V gene TRBV2, with D possibly being TRBD1 (6 bases). Germline V lookup: CDR1 SNHLY, CDR2 FYNNEI. The CDR3 totals 14 residues. Trimming stripped 1 base from V and 8 bases from J, with 11 bases between. The DNA for the CDR3 is TGTGCCAGCAGTGAAGTTCAGGGGTCGGAAAAACTGTTTTTT. It is translated as CASSEVQGSEKLFF. Complete variable domain (other parts from reference TRBV2 and TRBJ1-4): EPEVTQTPSHQVTQMGQEVILRCVPISNHLYFYWYRQILGQKVEFLVSFYNNEISEKSEIFDDQFSVERPDGSNFTLKIRSTKLEDSAMYFCASSEVQGSEKLFFGSGTQLSVL.

The chain carries TRBV6-5 and TRBJ1-1; possible D gene TRBD1, 5 bases. Germline V lookup: CDR1 MNHEY, CDR2 SVGAGI. The V gene lost 0 bases and the J gene lost 5 bases, with 13 bases spanning the gap. The CDR3 loop spans 15 amino acids. The CDR3 DNA reads TGTGCCAGCAGTTACTCCCATGGGGGGAAAACTGAAGCTTTCTTT. This codes for CASSYSHGGKTEAFF.

CDR3 nucleotides: TGCGCCAGCAGCTGGGGACAGATCGATCGGAACACTGAAGCTTTCTTT. Translation: CASSWGQIDRNTEAFF. The V call is TRBV5-1, the J call TRBJ1-1, with TRBD1 matching over 7 bases. Germline CDR1 and CDR2: SGHRS and YFSETQ. There are 16 residues in the CDR3. J gave up 1 base and V 3 bases, and 9 bases lay outside the gene matches.

The gene calls are TRBV27 and TRBJ2-6; D gene uncertain. Trimming cost V 3 bases and J 0 bases, with 15 bases left between them. Germline CDR1 reads MNHEY; CDR2 reads SMNVEV (reference sequence). This CDR3 region has 18 residues. CDR3 nucleotide sequence: TGTGCCAGCAGTTTTGCGCAGGCGGCCCTCTCTGGGGCCAACGTCCTGACTTTC. Amino acid sequence: CASSFAQAALSGANVLTF.

The J gene is TRBJ2-7, the V gene TRBV11-2, with D uncertain. Germline V gene data show CDR1 as SGHAT and CDR2 as FQNNGV. The germline V and J ends were trimmed by 5 bases and 0 bases, with 5 bases remaining between them. This CDR3 has 12 residues. The CDR3 region has the DNA TGTGCCAGCAGCCCTACCTCCTACGAGCAGTACTTC. This codes for CASSPTSYEQYF.

Note on this clone: Different DNA sequences within this sample yield the same CDR3. This sequence joins TRBV9 and TRBJ2-3; 10 nucleotides agree with TRBD2. Germline trimming cut 0 bases from V and 0 bases from J; bases unmatched to any gene: 7. The CDR3 runs to 18 residues. Germline V gene lookup returns CDR1 SGDLS and CDR2 YYNGEE. In DNA, the CDR3 is TGTGCCAGCAGCGTAGGGACTAGCGGAAAAACTAGCACAGATACGCAGTATTTT. Translated, it gives CASSVGTSGKTSTDTQYF. Full variable domain (remainder filled in from reference TRBV9 and TRBJ2-3): DSGVTQTPKHLITATGQRVTLRCSPRSGDLSVYWYQQSLDQGLQFLIQYYNGEERAKGNILERFSAQQFPDLHSELNLSSLELGDSALYFCASSVGTSGKTSTDTQYFGPGTRLTVL.

Concerning this clone itself: Other DNA sequences in the same sample also yield this CDR3. The chain has TRBV7-2 and TRBJ2-7; possible D gene TRBD1, 6 bases. The germline V gene has CDR1 SGHTA and CDR2 FQGNSA. The CDR3 length is 14 residues. Trimming took off 1 base at V and 3 bases at J, with 10 bases between the two ends. CDR3 sequence reads: CASSLGAGDYEQYF. For the CDR3, the DNA is TGTGCCAGCAGCTTAGGGGCAGGGGACTACGAGCAGTACTTC.

The rearrangement links TRBV6-1 to TRBJ1-5, with no clear D. Trimming cost V 3 bases and J 3 bases, with 9 bases left between them. In germline, CDR1 is MNHNS, CDR2 SASEGT. The CDR3 runs to 14 residues. In DNA form, the CDR3 reads TGTGCCAGCAGTGAGAGAAGGGCCAATCAGCCCCAGCATTTT. It codes for CASSERRANQPQHF.

The chain carries TRBV5-1 and TRBJ2-3; 14 nucleotides agree with TRBD2. Per germline, CDR1 SGHRS and CDR2 YFSETQ. This CDR3 has 14 residues. The V segment lost 6 bases and the J segment 5 bases; nucleotides outside the gene matches: 2. The CDR3: CASKGLAGVDTQYF. The CDR3 DNA reads as TGCGCCAGCAAGGGACTAGCGGGAGTAGATACGCAGTATTTT.

This clone was detected a few times. This chain links TRBV9 with TRBJ2-3; D may be TRBD2 (5 bases). Germline V CDR1 and CDR2: SGDLS, YYNGEE. V was shortened by 6 bases and J by 3 bases, with 11 bases between the two germline ends. The CDR3 is 13 residues long. The CDR3 spells CASKPGSTDTQYF. Written as DNA, the CDR3 is TGTGCCAGCAAGCCGGGGAGTACAGATACGCAGTATTTT.

The gene calls are TRBV5-8 and TRBJ2-1; D unclear. Trimming removed 7 bases at V and 9 bases at J, with 14 bases between. Per germline, CDR1 SGHTS and CDR2 YDEGEE. This CDR3 region has 12 residues. The CDR3 sequence is CASRIPVLEQFF. In DNA, the CDR3 is TGTGCCAGCCGCATCCCCGTACTTGAGCAGTTCTTC.

The chain has TRBV28 and TRBJ2-1; 9 nucleotides agree with TRBD2. Germline V CDR1 and CDR2: MDHEN, SYDVKM. Trimming at V came to 8 bases and at J to 2 bases, leaving 10 bases not matched to a gene. The CDR3 is made up of 16 amino acids. The CDR3 loop is CASFSLAGGTYNEQFF. The CDR3 DNA reads TGTGCCAGCTTCTCCTTGGCGGGAGGGACCTACAATGAGCAGTTCTTC.

The V and J genes are TRBV19 and TRBJ2-3; the match to TRBD2 covers 10 bases. The CDR3 loop spans 16 amino acids. Germline V gene data show CDR1 as LNHDA and CDR2 as SQIVND (reference sequence). J lost 10 bases, V lost 5 bases, and 15 bases had no gene match. As DNA, the CDR3 is TGTGCCAGTAGTGTCGGGACTAGCGTCATAACACGGGCGCAGTATTTT. This gives the protein CASSVGTSVITRAQYF.

The CDR3 region has the DNA TGTGCCAGCAGCTCCTTTTTGGCACTCAATGAGCAGTTCTTC. Its protein product is CASSSFLALNEQFF. J is TRBJ2-1 and V is TRBV28; no reliable D call. V was clipped by 6 bases and J by 6 bases, with 15 bases between them. CDR1 MDHEN and CDR2 SYDVKM come from the germline V gene. The CDR3 has 14 amino acids.